This paragraph reports one T cell receptor beta chain. Its antigen is not yet known. Nothing much larger sits one base from this clone, and base qualities are not available. All of the isolated RNA was reverse transcribed with the High Capacity cDNA Reverse Transcription Kit, so expressed TCRB transcripts were sequenced. Naive, central memory and regulatory T cell samples underwent deep immunoSEQ sequencing, averaging about 3.57 million total reads per sample. Sorted cells were lysed in RLT buffer and RNA was extracted with DNase-treated RNeasy Micro or Mini kits, depending on cell number. To prevent cross-contamination, every cell subset was processed on its own, while patient and healthy donor samples were processed together. The immunoSEQ multiplex PCR was used to amplify TCRB sequences from cDNA, yielding 87-bp fragments that span the CDR3 region. The amplicons were sequenced using the Illumina HiSeq platform. In the paper's pipeline: Synthetic template baselines were used to correct PCR bias computationally, reads within Hamming distance 2 were collapsed together, and singletons that could not be merged were discarded. Reads were aligned against IMGT so that V, D and J genes, CDR3 length and insertions or deletions at six rearrangement sites could be assigned. Within each subset, clonotype counts were normalized to the number of sorted cells before true diversity and Gini coefficients were calculated with the tcR R package. Repertoire sharing was quantified using the overlap coefficient calculated on TCRB nucleotide sequences. As a proxy for the pre-selection repertoire, out-of-frame TCRB sequences from naive cells were analyzed. Sourced from immuneACCESS, this table was stored by TCRdb with only in-frame sequences that have V and J called. A share of the clones is absent; for the studies checked, an unresolved V gene accounts for under half, and the remainder has no known explanation. The V and J calls and the clone size are those of that table, but D and trimming were determined from the DNA. The table for this sample lists 200,000 to 250,000 clones; roughly 13% of them were counted only once. The ten largest clones add up to around 0.025% of the sample.

This specimen comes from a study of beta chain features in type 1 diabetes (dated by TCRdb to the late 2010s). About the study as a whole: Patients and healthy donors did not differ in mean age, gender distribution, total cell number or subset yield. A total of 100 million to 140 million sorted cells were examined across all samples, and the number of cells per subset was strongly correlated with RNA yield. In the study, TCRB repertoires of sorted circulating CD4+ T cell subsets from recently diagnosed type 1 diabetes patients were compared with those of matched healthy donors. Regulatory and stem cell-like memory subsets were isolated from only 8 patients and roughly 8 healthy donors, whereas naive and central memory subsets came from all 30 or so donors.

The V and J ends are trimmed by 0 bases and 7 bases, leaving 13 bases between them. CDR3 length: 14 amino acids, cysteine to phenylalanine. The CDR3 DNA has 42 bases and is translated from base 1. In the germline V gene, CDR1 corresponds to MNHEY and CDR2 to SVGAGI. Broader findings and caveats from the paper: Because cDNA rather than genomic DNA was sequenced, highly expressing activated cells could have been over-represented, although no difference in activation and CD3 levels was found between groups. Because small numbers of individuals were included in the HLA sub-analyses, any influence of HLA type on TCRB rearrangement was left unresolved. Shorter templates might be favored by PCR, yet because patient and control samples were amplified and corrected together, any such skew would affect both groups equally. Fewer insertions and more nucleotide deletions at VDJ recombination sites were observed in patients with type 1 diabetes, implying thymic rearrangement abnormalities. Type 1 diabetes patients showed a moderate but significant shortening of TCRB CDR3 length in all four CD4+ subsets. The naive, central memory and regulatory TCRB repertoires appeared to resemble one another more closely among patients than among healthy donors.

Each donor gave one peripheral blood draw, averaging about 120 mL, which was collected into heparinised tubes. Using a panel that included CD45RO, CCR7, CD25, CD127, CD95 and CD27, naive, central memory, regulatory and stem cell-like memory CD4+ T cells were sorted on a BD FACSAria II. Every sorted population had a purity above 95%. PBMCs were isolated immediately by Lymphoprep density gradient centrifugation and stained directly without culture. To minimize batch effects, samples were stained and sorted in pairs, one healthy donor with one patient per experiment. The specimen sequenced was naive CD4+ T cells from blood. This specimen's cell subset or site label, per the study, means: true naive CD4+ T cells. The rearranged segments are TRBV6-5 and TRBJ2-7; TRBD1 could be the D gene, as 6 bases match. This receptor was taken from a woman in her thirties or forties in good health. This receptor has the CDR3 CASSYSMAQGEQYF. The DNA is TGTGCCAGCAGTTACTCGATGGCGCAGGGGGAGCAGTACTTC.